Shown below are 7 T cell receptor beta chains from a single sample sequenced in a study of CD8 T cells in Susac syndrome. Random hexamers were used to reverse transcribe roughly 0.5 to 1 ug of RNA. TCRdb recomputed calls from the immunoSEQ multiplex PCR reads with MiXCR, one row per CDR3 protein. The sample includes about 200,000 distinct CDR3 sequences, approximately 96% of them seen just once. Sequenced: CD4+ T cells from PBMCs. These receptors all come from a human donor with multiple sclerosis.

Remarks on this clonotype: At one end the junction does not follow the germline gene, possibly because of a read error. The V call is TRBV7-2, the J call TRBJ2-7; the D gene is possibly TRBD1 (5 bases). The CDR3 spans 11 residues. CDR1 and CDR2 (germline): SGHTA, FQGNSA. CDR3 sequence reads: CASSLVPRVNF. CDR3 DNA: TGTGCCAGCAGCTTAGTTCCCAGGGTGAACTTC.

The chain is built from TRBV29-1 and TRBJ2-5; D call uncertain. CDR3 length: 12 amino acids. Between the trimmed V and J ends, which lost 5 bases and 7 bases, there was a span of 14 bases. Per the germline V gene, CDR1 is SQVTM and CDR2 is ANQGSEA. CDR3 residues: CSVIQSLGTQYF. Here the CDR3 DNA reads TGCAGCGTTATACAGAGCTTAGGGACCCAGTACTTC.

The V call is TRBV5-6, the J call TRBJ2-7; maybe TRBD2 (6 bases). The germline CDR1 and CDR2 sequences are SGHDT and YYEEEE. V lost 1 base, J lost 5 bases, and 13 bases lay in between. The CDR3 has 14 amino acids. For the CDR3, the DNA is TGTGCCAGCAGCTTGCCGGGACTCGACAACGAGCAGTACTTC. It encodes CASSLPGLDNEQYF.

The CDR3 bases are TGTGCCTGGAGTCCCCAAAGCTCTGAAGCTTTCTTT. Residues: CAWSPQSSEAFF. V usage is TRBV30 and J usage is TRBJ1-1; no clear D. Between the trimmed V and J ends, which lost 2 bases and 6 bases, there was a span of 10 bases. Germline CDR1 is GTSNPN and CDR2 is SVGIG (reference sequence). The length of the CDR3 is 12 residues.

The CDR3 here is CSATTVDEQFF. For the CDR3, the DNA is TGCAGTGCCACAACGGTGGATGAGCAGTTCTTC. V usage is TRBV20-1 and J usage is TRBJ2-1; D remains ambiguous. CDR3 size: 11 residues. Per the germline V gene, CDR1 is DFQATT and CDR2 is SNEGSKA (reference sequence). V was pared by 6 bases and J by 8 bases, with 11 bases between.

V is TRBV29-1 and J is TRBJ2-1; possible D gene TRBD2, 5 bases. The length of the CDR3 is 11 residues. The V gene's germline CDR1 is SQVTM and CDR2 ANQGSEA. V was clipped by 8 bases and J by 10 bases, with 15 bases between them. CDR3 sequence: CSQTVRGEQFF. CDR3 DNA: TGCAGCCAAACGGTACGGGGAGAGCAGTTCTTC.

A single count supports this clonotype. The chain links TRBV29-1 to TRBJ2-1; the match to TRBD2 covers 8 bases. The trim removed 4 bases at V and 15 bases at J, leaving 8 bases unmatched. This CDR3 region has 11 residues. Germline CDR1 and CDR2: SQVTM and ANQGSEA. The CDR3 is CSVGGAGGSFF. The CDR3 DNA reads TGCAGCGTTGGTGGGGCGGGGGGCTCGTTCTTC.